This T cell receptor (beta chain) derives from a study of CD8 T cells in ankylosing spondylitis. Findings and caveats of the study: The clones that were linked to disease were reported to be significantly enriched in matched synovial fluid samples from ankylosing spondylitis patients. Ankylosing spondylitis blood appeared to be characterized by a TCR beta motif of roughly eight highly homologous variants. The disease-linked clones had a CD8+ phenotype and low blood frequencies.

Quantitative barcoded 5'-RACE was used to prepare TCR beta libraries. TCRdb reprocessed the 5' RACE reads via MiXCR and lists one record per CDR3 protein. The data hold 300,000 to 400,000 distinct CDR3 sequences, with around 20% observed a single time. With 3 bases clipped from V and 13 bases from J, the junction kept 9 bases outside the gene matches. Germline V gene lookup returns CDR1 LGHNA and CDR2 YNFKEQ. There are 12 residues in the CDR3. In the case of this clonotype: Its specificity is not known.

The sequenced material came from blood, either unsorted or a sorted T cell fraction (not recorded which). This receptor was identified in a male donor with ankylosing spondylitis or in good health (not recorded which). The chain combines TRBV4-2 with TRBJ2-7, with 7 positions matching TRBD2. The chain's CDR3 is CASSQGGGGVYF. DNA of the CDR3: TGTGCCAGCAGCCAGGGAGGTGGGGGGGTCTACTTC.